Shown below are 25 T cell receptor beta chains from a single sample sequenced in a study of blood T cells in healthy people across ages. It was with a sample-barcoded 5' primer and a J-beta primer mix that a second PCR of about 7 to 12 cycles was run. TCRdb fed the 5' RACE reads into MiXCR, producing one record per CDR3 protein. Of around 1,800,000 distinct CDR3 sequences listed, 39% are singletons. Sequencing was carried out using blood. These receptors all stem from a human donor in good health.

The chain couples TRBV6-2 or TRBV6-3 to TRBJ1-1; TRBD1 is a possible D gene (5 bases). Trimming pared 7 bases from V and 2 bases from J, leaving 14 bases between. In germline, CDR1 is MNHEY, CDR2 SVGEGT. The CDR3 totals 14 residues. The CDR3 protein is CASKFRVGNTEAFF. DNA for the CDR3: TGTGCCAGCAAGTTCAGGGTGGGTAACACTGAAGCTTTCTTT.

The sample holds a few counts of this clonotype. The CDR3 bases are TGTGCCAGCAGCGTACTTACTCTGAACACTGAAGCTTTCTTT. Its translation: CASSVLTLNTEAFF. This chain links TRBV9 with TRBJ1-1, with D unresolved. The V end lost 1 base, the J end lost 0 bases, and 7 bases lay between the germline ends. The CDR3 loop spans 14 amino acids. The germline V gene encodes CDR1 SGDLS and CDR2 YYNGEE.

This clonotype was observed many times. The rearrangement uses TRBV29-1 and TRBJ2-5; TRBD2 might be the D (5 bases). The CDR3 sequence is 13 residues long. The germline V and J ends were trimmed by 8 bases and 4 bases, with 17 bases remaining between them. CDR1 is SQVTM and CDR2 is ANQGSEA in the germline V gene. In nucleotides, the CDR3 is TGCAGCACCTTACGGGATTTCGGAGAGACCCAGTACTTC. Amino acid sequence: CSTLRDFGETQYF.

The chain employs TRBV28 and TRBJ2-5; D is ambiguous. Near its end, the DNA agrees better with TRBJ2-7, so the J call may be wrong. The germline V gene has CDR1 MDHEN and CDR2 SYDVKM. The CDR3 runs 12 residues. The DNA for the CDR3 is TGTGCCAGCAGTAAGGGATTCTACGAGCAGTACTTC. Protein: CASSKGFYEQYF.

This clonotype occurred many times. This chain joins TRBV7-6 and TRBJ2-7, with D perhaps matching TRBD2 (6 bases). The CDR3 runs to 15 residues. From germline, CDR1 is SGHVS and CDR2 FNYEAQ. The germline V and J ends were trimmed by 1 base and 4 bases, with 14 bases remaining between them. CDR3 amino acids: CASSLEMGLLYEQYF. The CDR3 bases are TGTGCCAGCAGCTTAGAGATGGGACTCCTTTACGAGCAGTACTTC.

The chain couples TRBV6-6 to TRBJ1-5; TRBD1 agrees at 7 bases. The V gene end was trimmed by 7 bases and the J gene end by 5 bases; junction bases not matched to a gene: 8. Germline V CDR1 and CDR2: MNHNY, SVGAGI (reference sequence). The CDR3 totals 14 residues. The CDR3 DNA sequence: TGTGCCAGCACCGAGGACAGGACCGATCAGCCCCAGCATTTT. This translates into CASTEDRTDQPQHF.

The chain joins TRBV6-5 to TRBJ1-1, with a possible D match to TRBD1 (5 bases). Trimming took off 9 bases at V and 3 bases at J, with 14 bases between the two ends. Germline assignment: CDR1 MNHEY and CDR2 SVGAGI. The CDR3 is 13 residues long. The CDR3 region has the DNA TGTGCCAGTCACAGGTCTCGGGACACTGAAGCTTTCTTT. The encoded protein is CASHRSRDTEAFF.

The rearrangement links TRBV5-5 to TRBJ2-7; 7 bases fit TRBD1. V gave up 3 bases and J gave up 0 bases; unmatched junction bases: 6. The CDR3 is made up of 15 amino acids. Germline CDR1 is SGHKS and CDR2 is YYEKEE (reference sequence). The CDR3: CASSYTGDPSYEQYF. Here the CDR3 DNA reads TGTGCCAGCAGCTACACAGGGGACCCCTCCTACGAGCAGTACTTC.

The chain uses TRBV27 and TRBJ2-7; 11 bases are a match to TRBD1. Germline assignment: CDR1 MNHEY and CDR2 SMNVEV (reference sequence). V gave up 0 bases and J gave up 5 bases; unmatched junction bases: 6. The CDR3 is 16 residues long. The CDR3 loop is CASSLSMGDRGNEQYF. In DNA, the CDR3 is TGTGCCAGCAGTTTATCGATGGGGGACAGGGGGAACGAGCAGTACTTC.

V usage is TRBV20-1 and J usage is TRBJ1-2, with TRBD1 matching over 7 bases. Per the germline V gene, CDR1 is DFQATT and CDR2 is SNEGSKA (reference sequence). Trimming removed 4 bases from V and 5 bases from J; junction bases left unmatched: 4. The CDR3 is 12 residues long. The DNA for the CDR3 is TGCAGTGCTACGGGACAGCCTTATGGCTACACCTTC. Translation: CSATGQPYGYTF.

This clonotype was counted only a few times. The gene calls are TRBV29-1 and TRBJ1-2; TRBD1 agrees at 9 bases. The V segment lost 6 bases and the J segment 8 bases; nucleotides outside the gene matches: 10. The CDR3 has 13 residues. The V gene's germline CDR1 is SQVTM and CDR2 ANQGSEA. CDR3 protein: CSVRSGTGNGYTF. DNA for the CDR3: TGCAGCGTCCGTTCCGGGACAGGGAACGGCTACACCTTC.

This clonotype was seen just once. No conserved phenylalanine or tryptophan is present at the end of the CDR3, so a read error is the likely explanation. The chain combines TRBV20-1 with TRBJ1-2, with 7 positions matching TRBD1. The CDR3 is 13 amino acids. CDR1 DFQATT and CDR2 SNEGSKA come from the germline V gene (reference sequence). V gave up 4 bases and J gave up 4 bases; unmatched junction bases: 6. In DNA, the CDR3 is TGCAGTGCTAACGACAGGGATCGCTATGGCTACACCTGC. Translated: CSANDRDRYGYTC.

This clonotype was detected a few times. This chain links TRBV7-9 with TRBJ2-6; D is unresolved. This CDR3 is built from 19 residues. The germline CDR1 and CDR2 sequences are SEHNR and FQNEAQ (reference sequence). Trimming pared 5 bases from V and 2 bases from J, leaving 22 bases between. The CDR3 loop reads CASSGSFGHPWAGANVLTF. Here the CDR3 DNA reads TGTGCCAGCAGCGGCAGTTTCGGGCATCCTTGGGCTGGGGCCAACGTCCTGACTTTC.

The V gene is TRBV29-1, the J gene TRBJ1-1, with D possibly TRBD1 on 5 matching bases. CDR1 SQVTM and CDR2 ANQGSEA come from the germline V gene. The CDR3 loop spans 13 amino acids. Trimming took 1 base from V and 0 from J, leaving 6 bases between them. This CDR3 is CSVEGGMNTEAFF. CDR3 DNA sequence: TGCAGCGTTGAAGGGGGGATGAACACTGAAGCTTTCTTT.

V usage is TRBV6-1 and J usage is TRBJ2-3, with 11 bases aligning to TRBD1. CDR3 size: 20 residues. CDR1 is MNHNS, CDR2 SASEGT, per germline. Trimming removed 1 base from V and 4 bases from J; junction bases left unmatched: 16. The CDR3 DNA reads TGTGCCAGCAGTGAAGTGGTGGGTCTAAAGGGACAGGGGGTCGCAGATACGCAGTATTTT. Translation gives CASSEVVGLKGQGVADTQYF.

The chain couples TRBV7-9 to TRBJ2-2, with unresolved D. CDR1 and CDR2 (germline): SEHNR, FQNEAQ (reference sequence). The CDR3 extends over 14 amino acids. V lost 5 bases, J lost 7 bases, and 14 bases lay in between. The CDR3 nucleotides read TGTGCCAGCAGCATCCCAGCTCGGAGCGGGGAGCTGTTTTTT. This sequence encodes CASSIPARSGELFF. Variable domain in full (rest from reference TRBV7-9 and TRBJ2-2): DTGVSQNPRHKITKRGQNVTFRCDPISEHNRLYWYRQTLGQGPEFLTYFQNEAQLEKSRLLSDRFSAERPKGSFSTLEIQRTEQGDSAMYLCASSIPARSGELFFGEGSRLTVL.

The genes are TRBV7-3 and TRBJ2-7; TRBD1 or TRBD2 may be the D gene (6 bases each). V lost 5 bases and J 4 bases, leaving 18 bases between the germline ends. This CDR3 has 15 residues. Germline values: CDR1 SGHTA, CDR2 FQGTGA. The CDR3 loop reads CASSGGQGSGYEQYF. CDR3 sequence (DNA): TGTGCCAGCAGCGGCGGCCAGGGGAGCGGGTACGAGCAGTACTTC.

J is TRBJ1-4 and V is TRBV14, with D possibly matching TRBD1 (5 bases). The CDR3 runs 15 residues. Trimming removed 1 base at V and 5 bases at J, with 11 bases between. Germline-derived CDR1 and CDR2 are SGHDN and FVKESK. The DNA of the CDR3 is TGTGCCAGCAGCCAAGTTGGGGACGGGAATGAAAAACTGTTTTTT. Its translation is CASSQVGDGNEKLFF.

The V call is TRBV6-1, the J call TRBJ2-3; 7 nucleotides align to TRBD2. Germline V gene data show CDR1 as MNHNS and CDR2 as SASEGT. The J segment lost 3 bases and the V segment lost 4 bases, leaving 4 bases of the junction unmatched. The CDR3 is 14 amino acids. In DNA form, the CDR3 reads TGTGCCAGCAGTGGGGAGCGGGGAACAGATACGCAGTATTTT. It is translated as CASSGERGTDTQYF.

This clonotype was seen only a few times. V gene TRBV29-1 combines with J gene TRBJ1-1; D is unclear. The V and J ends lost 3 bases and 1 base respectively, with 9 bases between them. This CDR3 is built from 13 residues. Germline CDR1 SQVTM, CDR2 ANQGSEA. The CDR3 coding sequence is TGCAGCGTTGAGAGAAGCCAGAACACTGAAGCTTTCTTT. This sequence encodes CSVERSQNTEAFF. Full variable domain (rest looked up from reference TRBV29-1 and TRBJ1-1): SAVISQKPSRDICQRGTSLTIQCQVDSQVTMMFWYRQQPGQSLTLIATANQGSEATYESGFVIDKFPISRPNLTFSTLTVSNMSPEDSSIYLCSVERSQNTEAFFGQGTRLTVV.

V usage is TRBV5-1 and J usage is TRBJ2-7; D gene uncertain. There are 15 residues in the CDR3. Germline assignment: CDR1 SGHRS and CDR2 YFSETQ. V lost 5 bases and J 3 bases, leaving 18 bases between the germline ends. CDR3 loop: CASSLQVGGDYEQYF. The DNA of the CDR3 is TGCGCCAGCAGTTTGCAGGTCGGTGGGGACTACGAGCAGTACTTC.

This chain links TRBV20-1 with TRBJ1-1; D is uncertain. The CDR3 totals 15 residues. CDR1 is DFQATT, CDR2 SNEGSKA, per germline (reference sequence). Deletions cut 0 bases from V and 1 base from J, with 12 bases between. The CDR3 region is CSARDYVAPNTEAFF. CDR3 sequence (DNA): TGCAGTGCTAGAGATTATGTGGCACCGAACACTGAAGCTTTCTTT.

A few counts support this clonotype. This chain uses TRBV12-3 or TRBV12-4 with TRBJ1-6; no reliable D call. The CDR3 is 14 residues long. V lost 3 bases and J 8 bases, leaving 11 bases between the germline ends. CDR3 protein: CASSLAGSHSPLHF. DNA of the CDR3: TGTGCCAGCAGTTTGGCCGGGTCGCATTCACCCCTCCACTTT.

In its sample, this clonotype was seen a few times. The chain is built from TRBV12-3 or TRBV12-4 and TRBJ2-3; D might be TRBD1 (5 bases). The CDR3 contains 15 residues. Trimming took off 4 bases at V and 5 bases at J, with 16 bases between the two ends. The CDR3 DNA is TGTGCCAGCAGTTCAATCTGGCCAGGGAAAGATACGCAGTATTTT. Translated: CASSSIWPGKDTQYF.

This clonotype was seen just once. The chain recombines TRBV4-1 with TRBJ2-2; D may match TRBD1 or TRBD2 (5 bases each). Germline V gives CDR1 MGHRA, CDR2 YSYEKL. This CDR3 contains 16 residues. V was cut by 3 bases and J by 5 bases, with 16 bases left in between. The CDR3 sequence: CASSHPNLGETGELFF. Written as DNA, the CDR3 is TGCGCCAGCAGCCATCCCAACCTAGGGGAGACCGGGGAGCTGTTTTTT.